What follows are 24 T cell receptor beta chains derived from one specimen sequenced in a study of T cell repertoires in cytomegalovirus infection (dated by TCRdb to the late 2010s). The instrument given in TCRdb is Illumina HiSeq 1500. TCRdb took the public reads, trimmed them with fastp at Q25, ran MiXCR for clone calling and kept in-frame beta chains. Rows with a matching CDR3 protein are joined into one entry that keeps the most common DNA and genes. This sample holds about 98,000 distinct CDR3 sequences; about 15% were observed only once. The leading ten clones occupy 8% to 9.5% of the sample. Material for sequencing was PBMCs. The receptors originated from a human donor in good health (CMV status not recorded). Some clones in this sample may be carry-over from other donors' samples.

This clonotype was detected only a few times. The V call is TRBV5-5, the J call TRBJ2-2; D is uncertain. Germline CDR1 is SGHKS and CDR2 is YYEKEE (reference sequence). Trimming cost V 0 bases and J 6 bases, with 9 bases left between them. The CDR3 is 14 amino acids. CDR3 region: CASSLAPLPGELFF. The CDR3 DNA reads as TGTGCCAGCAGCTTGGCTCCGTTACCCGGGGAGCTGTTTTTT.

This rearrangement joins TRBV11-1 to TRBJ2-5; TRBD1 is a possible D gene (6 bases). This CDR3 spans 18 amino acids. Germline-derived CDR1 and CDR2 are SGHAT and FQDESV (reference sequence). The V end lost 5 bases, the J end lost 3 bases, and 25 bases lay between the germline ends. In DNA form, the CDR3 reads TGTGCCAGCAGCCCCAGGACAGCCTTTCAAACACTTGAAGAGACCCAGTACTTC. Amino acids: CASSPRTAFQTLEETQYF.

The rearrangement links TRBV20-1 to TRBJ1-4; D is uncertain. Germline assignment: CDR1 DFQATT and CDR2 SNEGSKA (reference sequence). Trimming shortened V by 4 bases and J by 0 bases, and 9 bases separated the two germline ends. This CDR3 contains 14 residues. The CDR3 DNA sequence: TGCAGTGCTAAGAGCCTCACAACTAATGAAAAACTGTTTTTT. It specifies CSAKSLTTNEKLFF.

This clonotype occurred a few times. The rearrangement links TRBV20-1 to TRBJ2-1, with D perhaps TRBD1 or TRBD2 (5 bases each). CDR3 length equals 12 residues. Germline V CDR1 and CDR2: DFQATT, SNEGSKA (reference sequence). The V end lost 4 bases, the J end lost 7 bases, and 11 bases lay between the germline ends. The CDR3 sequence: CSATGPGNEQFF. CDR3 DNA sequence: TGCAGTGCTACGGGGCCCGGAAATGAGCAGTTCTTC.

This clonotype was observed at least ten times. This chain uses TRBV7-2 with TRBJ2-7, with 7 bases lining up with TRBD1. Germline CDR1 reads SGHTA; CDR2 reads FQGNSA. The CDR3 loop spans 16 amino acids. With 2 bases clipped from V and 2 bases from J, the junction kept 9 bases outside the gene matches. This CDR3 reads CASSLLGGASPYEQYF. The CDR3 nucleotides read TGTGCCAGCAGCTTACTAGGGGGCGCATCTCCCTACGAGCAGTACTTC. The variable domain in full, completed from reference TRBV7-2 and TRBJ2-7, reads GAGVSQSPSNKVTEKGKDVELRCDPISGHTALYWYRQSLGQGLEFLIYFQGNSAPDKSGLPSDRFSAERTGGSVSTLTIQRTQQEDSAVYLCASSLLGGASPYEQYFGPGTRLTVT.

The chain carries TRBV11-1 and TRBJ2-1; no reliable D call. This CDR3 has 14 residues. Trimming took 5 bases from V and 6 from J, leaving 14 bases between them. CDR1 and CDR2 (germline): SGHAT, FQDESV (reference sequence). The DNA of the CDR3 is TGTGCCAGCAGCCCATTAAATAGAGCCAATGAGCAGTTCTTC. The encoded protein is CASSPLNRANEQFF.

This clonotype appeared many times. The V and J genes are TRBV24-1 and TRBJ2-1; 7 nucleotides agree with TRBD1. The ends lost 7 bases at V and 3 bases at J; junction bases unmatched: 8. This CDR3 spans 15 amino acids. The germline CDR1 and CDR2 sequences are KGHDR and SFDVKD. CDR3 protein: CATRPGTVFYNEQFF. In DNA form, the CDR3 reads TGTGCCACCAGGCCCGGGACAGTGTTCTACAATGAGCAGTTCTTC.

The chain uses TRBV10-3 and TRBJ2-7; D not certain. CDR1 is ENHRY and CDR2 is SYGVKD in the germline V gene. V was pared by 6 bases and J by 2 bases, with 14 bases between. This CDR3 region has 14 residues. The CDR3 sequence: CAIRADNSAYEQYF. CDR3 DNA: TGTGCCATCAGGGCCGACAACAGTGCCTACGAGCAGTACTTC.

This clonotype was detected a few times. The V gene is TRBV18, the J gene TRBJ1-2; D remains unclear. Trimming removed 1 base at V and 0 bases at J, with 9 bases between. Per the germline V gene, CDR1 is KGHSH and CDR2 is LQKENI. This CDR3 spans 15 amino acids. The CDR3 nucleotides are TGTGCCAGCTCACCACGTCAGGAGACTAACTATGGCTACACCTTC. Residues: CASSPRQETNYGYTF.

The CDR3 loop reads CASSFDRVDTDTQYF. Written as DNA, the CDR3 is TGTGCCAGCAGCTTCGACAGGGTTGATACAGATACGCAGTATTTT. The chain is built from TRBV7-9 and TRBJ2-3, with 7 nucleotides matching TRBD1. CDR3 size: 15 residues. CDR1 is SEHNR, CDR2 FQNEAQ, per germline (reference sequence). The ends lost 3 bases at V and 3 bases at J; junction bases unmatched: 6.

The V call is TRBV6-2 or TRBV6-3, the J call TRBJ2-7; 8 bases are a match to TRBD1. V was clipped by 7 bases and J by 2 bases; unmatched bases: 10. The germline V gene encodes CDR1 MNHEY and CDR2 SVGEGT. CDR3 length: 15 residues. Here the CDR3 reads CASTLSGTGAYEQYF. The CDR3 nucleotides read TGTGCCAGCACTCTTTCCGGGACAGGAGCCTACGAGCAGTACTTC.

This clonotype was observed many times. V usage is TRBV7-2 and J usage is TRBJ2-3, with 9 bases lining up with TRBD1. The V gene end was trimmed by 3 bases and the J gene end by 4 bases; junction bases not matched to a gene: 2. The CDR3 consists of 14 residues. The germline V gene has CDR1 SGHTA and CDR2 FQGNSA. For the CDR3, the DNA is TGTGCCAGCAGCTTTACAGGGGGCGCAGATACGCAGTATTTT. It specifies CASSFTGGADTQYF.

In regard to this clonotype: This may come from a read error, since a much larger clone is one base off. V usage is TRBV10-3 and J usage is TRBJ2-3, with D possibly matching TRBD2 (7 bases). In germline, CDR1 is ENHRY, CDR2 SYGVKD. The CDR3 length is 17 residues. The V gene lost 4 bases and the J gene lost 7 bases, with 24 bases spanning the gap. CDR3 loop: CAISAGSGDTYTHTQYF. In nucleotides, the CDR3 is TGTGCCATCAGTGCAGGCAGCGGGGACACTTACACCCATACGCAGTATTTT.

This clonotype came up a few times. This chain links TRBV7-9 with TRBJ2-7; unclear D gene. This CDR3 spans 14 amino acids. Trimming left V 5 bases short and J 6 bases short, with 17 bases between. Germline V gives CDR1 SEHNR, CDR2 FQNEAQ (reference sequence). CDR3 nucleotides: TGTGCCAGCAGCGACAACGTTGGGGTTAGCGAGCAGTACTTC. Protein: CASSDNVGVSEQYF.

This clonotype was observed many times. The chain combines TRBV28 with TRBJ1-4, with D possibly TRBD1 on 6 matching bases. Germline CDR1 is MDHEN and CDR2 is SYDVKM. V gave up 9 bases and J gave up 8 bases, with 16 bases separating them. CDR3 length: 13 residues. Here the CDR3 DNA reads TGTGCCAGTGGGGGGGGCCTCGAAGAAAAACTGTTTTTT. This gives the protein CASGGGLEEKLFF. Full variable domain (missing parts from reference TRBV28 and TRBJ1-4): DVKVTQSSRYLVKRTGEKVFLECVQDMDHENMFWYRQDPGLGLRLIYFSYDVKMKEKGDIPEGYSVSREKKERFSLILESASTNQTSMYLCASGGGLEEKLFFGSGTQLSVL.

This clonotype has just a few counts. The genes are TRBV9 and TRBJ1-5; D not certain. Germline values: CDR1 SGDLS, CDR2 YYNGEE. Trimming took off 4 bases at V and 8 bases at J, with 10 bases between the two ends. This CDR3 region has 12 residues. CDR3 sequence (DNA): TGTGCCAGCAGCCCCAGGACCAAGCCCCAGCATTTT. Residues: CASSPRTKPQHF.

This clonotype was seen ten or more times. The chain couples TRBV7-2 to TRBJ2-7; no clear D. CDR3 length: 14 amino acids. Trimming pared 2 bases from V and 2 bases from J, leaving 10 bases between. Germline values: CDR1 SGHTA, CDR2 FQGNSA. In nucleotides, the CDR3 is TGTGCCAGCAGCTTATTCGGACGGGCCTACGAGCAGTACTTC. Its protein is CASSLFGRAYEQYF.

Ten or more counts support this clonotype. The rearrangement links TRBV6-2 or TRBV6-3 to TRBJ1-1; D is uncertain. CDR1 is MNHEY and CDR2 is SVGEGT in the germline V gene. The CDR3 runs 15 residues. V was shortened by 0 bases and J by 6 bases, with 14 bases between the two germline ends. CDR3 amino acids: CASSYSRWRRAEAFF. The CDR3 nucleotides read TGTGCCAGCAGTTACTCGAGATGGAGAAGGGCTGAAGCTTTCTTT.

With regard to this clonotype: This may come from a read error, since a much larger clone is one base off. The chain carries TRBV25-1 and TRBJ1-6; no clear D. V was shortened by 5 bases and J by 9 bases, with 17 bases between the two germline ends. The CDR3 contains 15 residues. Per the germline V gene, CDR1 is MGHDK and CDR2 is SYGVNS. The CDR3 spells CASSQHKAPVSPLHF. As DNA, the CDR3 is TGTGCCAGCAGTCAACACAAGGCCCCAGTTTCACCCCTCCACTTT.

This clonotype was picked up a small number of times. The gene calls are TRBV7-8 and TRBJ2-1; 10 positions agree with TRBD2. With V trimmed by 2 bases and J by 9 bases, 7 bases remained unmatched. The CDR3 runs to 15 residues. Germline loops: CDR1 SGHVS, CDR2 FQNEAQ. The CDR3 loop is CASSLLAGARGEQFF. In DNA form, the CDR3 reads TGTGCCAGCAGCTTACTAGCGGGGGCCCGGGGTGAGCAGTTCTTC. The full variable domain, its missing parts supplied by reference TRBV7-8 and TRBJ2-1, is GAGVSQSPRYKVAKRGQDVALRCDPISGHVSLFWYQQALGQGPEFLTYFQNEAQLDKSGLPSDRFFAERPEGSVSTLKIQRTQQEDSAVYLCASSLLAGARGEQFFGPGTRLTVL.

Ten or more counts support this clonotype. The chain carries TRBV7-3 and TRBJ2-1, with D possibly being TRBD1 (5 bases). V lost 3 bases, J lost 1 base, and 7 bases lay in between. Per the germline V gene, CDR1 is SGHTA and CDR2 is FQGTGA. The CDR3 sequence is 14 residues long. CDR3 in DNA: TGTGCCAGCAGCTTTCAGGGTTCCTACAATGAGCAGTTCTTC. It specifies CASSFQGSYNEQFF.

In this sample, this clonotype turned up a few times. The chain couples TRBV2 to TRBJ2-4; D not certain. CDR1 and CDR2 (germline): SNHLY, FYNNEI. Trimming stripped 11 bases from V and 1 base from J, with 18 bases between. The CDR3 extends over 15 amino acids. The chain's CDR3 is CALPRKGLAKNIQYF. The CDR3 bases are TGTGCCCTGCCACGCAAGGGTCTGGCCAAAAACATTCAGTACTTC.

This clonotype showed up many times. The chain joins TRBV7-9 to TRBJ2-3; no definite D call. Germline loops: CDR1 SEHNR, CDR2 FQNEAQ (reference sequence). The CDR3 is 12 residues long. The CDR3 region is CVTAEAGDTQYF. CDR3 nucleotide sequence: TGTGTCACAGCCGAGGCTGGAGATACGCAGTATTTT. Full variable domain (outside the CDR3, taken from reference TRBV7-9 and TRBJ2-3): DTGVSQNPRHKITKRGQNVTFRCDPISEHNRLYWYRQTLGQGPEFLTYFQNEAQLEKSRLLSDRFSAERPKGSFSTLEIQRTEQGDSAMYLCVTAEAGDTQYFGPGTRLTVL.

A remark on this clonotype: At one boundary the junction diverges from the germline segment, which might be a read error. The rearrangement uses TRBV3-1 and TRBJ2-1; D may correspond to TRBD1 or TRBD2 (6 bases each). This CDR3 has 14 amino acids. The germline gives CDR1 LGHDT, CDR2 YNNKEL (reference sequence). DNA for the CDR3: TGTGCCAGCAACCAAGCCAGGGGAGGCAATGAGCAGTTCTTC. Protein product: CASNQARGGNEQFF.